The 13 T cell receptor beta chains listed next were all sequenced from one sample in a study of blood T cells in healthy people across ages (dated by TCRdb to between 2014 and 2016). Library method: 5' RACE. A second PCR of roughly 6 to 11 cycles was run with a J-beta primer mix and a sample-barcoded 5' primer. In-frame beta chains were kept once TCRdb had trimmed the public reads at Q25 with fastp and called clones with MiXCR. Rows are combined by CDR3 protein, so each entry shows the most common genes and DNA. The sample yields 1.8 million or so distinct CDR3 sequences; around 42% were counted once. The ten largest clones represent 23% of the sample. Sequencing was done on a sample of blood. The receptor source for this set is a human donor in good health.

This clonotype has only a few counts. The genes are TRBV6-2 or TRBV6-3 and TRBJ2-2, with a tentative D call TRBD1 (5 bases). The CDR3 sequence is 17 residues long. Germline V CDR1 and CDR2: MNHEY, SVGEGT. V gave up 1 base and J gave up 2 bases, with 14 bases separating them. The CDR3 protein is CASSYLLDRVNTGELFF. In DNA, the CDR3 is TGTGCCAGCAGTTACTTGCTCGACAGAGTCAACACCGGGGAGCTGTTTTTT.

The V and J genes are TRBV7-2 and TRBJ2-5, with D perhaps TRBD1 (6 bases). This CDR3 has 17 residues. CDR1 is SGHTA and CDR2 is FQGNSA in the germline V gene. V was pared by 4 bases and J by 2 bases, with 20 bases between. The DNA for the CDR3 is TGTGCCAGCAGCTACAATTATCGCAGGGGAAGTCAAGAGACCCAGTACTTC. As protein: CASSYNYRRGSQETQYF.

The chain carries TRBV7-9 and TRBJ1-4, with TRBD1 matching over 8 bases. Unmatched junction bases numbered 17, after V lost 5 bases and J lost 12 bases. The germline gives CDR1 SEHNR, CDR2 FQNEAQ (reference sequence). CDR3 length: 16 residues. CDR3 in DNA: TGTGCCAGCAGCGCAGGACAGGGAACCGATAAAGAAGAACTGTTTTTT. Its protein is CASSAGQGTDKEELFF.

Ten or more counts support this clonotype. The chain uses TRBV29-1 and TRBJ1-2; the D is unclear. The CDR3 is 13 amino acids. V was cut by 7 bases and J by 5 bases, with 17 bases left in between. The germline V gene has CDR1 SQVTM and CDR2 ANQGSEA. CDR3 residues: CSADAGLGYGYTF. CDR3 in DNA: TGCAGCGCAGACGCCGGATTGGGATATGGCTACACCTTC.

V gene TRBV7-8 combines with J gene TRBJ1-4; 7 bases match TRBD1. The CDR3 has 14 amino acids. Germline loops: CDR1 SGHVS, CDR2 FQNEAQ. The junction had 11 bases not matched to a gene; V was cut back by 5 bases and J by 11 bases. The CDR3 here is CASSIRQGSRKLFF. The CDR3 nucleotides are TGTGCCAGCAGCATACGACAGGGTAGTCGGAAACTGTTTTTT.

The chain links TRBV7-9 to TRBJ2-5; D ambiguous. Per germline, CDR1 SEHNR and CDR2 FQNEAQ (reference sequence). This CDR3 is 14 amino acids long. The V end lost 2 bases, the J end lost 0 bases, and 7 bases lay between the germline ends. The CDR3 DNA reads as TGTGCCAGCAGCTTATTGGCGTACCAAGAGACCCAGTACTTC. Residues: CASSLLAYQETQYF.

In the case of this clonotype: A junction end diverges from the germline sequence, so it may reflect a read error. This rearrangement joins TRBV4-3 to TRBJ2-3; D not resolved. In germline, CDR1 is LGHNA, CDR2 YSLEER. CDR3 length: 13 amino acids. The CDR3 coding sequence is TGCGCCAGCGGCCAAGGGATTACAGATACGCAGTATTTT. It yields the protein CASGQGITDTQYF.

V gene TRBV12-3 or TRBV12-4 combines with J gene TRBJ2-1, with 10 positions matching TRBD2. The V gene end was trimmed by 5 bases and the J gene end by 10 bases; junction bases not matched to a gene: 8. This CDR3 spans 14 amino acids. Written as DNA, the CDR3 is TGTGCCAGCAGTCCGGGACTAGCGAGTGACGAGCAGTTCTTC. This sequence encodes CASSPGLASDEQFF.

This chain uses TRBV29-1 with TRBJ1-4; D uncertain. V was shortened by 0 bases and J by 11 bases, with 13 bases between the two germline ends. The length of the CDR3 is 13 residues. Germline-derived CDR1 and CDR2 are SQVTM and ANQGSEA. The CDR3 loop reads CSVEDREGNKLFF. The CDR3 DNA reads TGCAGCGTTGAAGATAGGGAAGGGAACAAACTGTTTTTT.

The J gene is TRBJ2-1, the V gene TRBV7-8; D possibly corresponds to TRBD2 (6 bases). V was clipped by 5 bases and J by 5 bases, with 13 bases between them. CDR3 length equals 14 residues. CDR1 is SGHVS and CDR2 is FQNEAQ in the germline V gene. The CDR3 spells CASSRLVGNNEQFF. DNA of the CDR3: TGTGCCAGCAGCAGACTAGTTGGAAACAATGAGCAGTTCTTC.

This chain joins TRBV28 and TRBJ1-5; a weak D match, TRBD1 (6 bases). V lost 8 bases to trimming and J lost 1 base, with 9 bases between them. The CDR3 totals 13 residues. In germline, CDR1 is MDHEN, CDR2 SYDVKM. The chain's CDR3 is CASEDSSNQPQHF. CDR3 in DNA: TGTGCCAGCGAGGACAGCAGCAATCAGCCCCAGCATTTT. The full variable domain, with the rest looked up from reference TRBV28 and TRBJ1-5, is DVKVTQSSRYLVKRTGEKVFLECVQDMDHENMFWYRQDPGLGLRLIYFSYDVKMKEKGDIPEGYSVSREKKERFSLILESASTNQTSMYLCASEDSSNQPQHFGDGTRLSIL.

The CDR3 DNA reads TGTGCCAGCAGCACTCTCACAGAGAACGAGCAGTACTTC. Protein sequence: CASSTLTENEQYF. J is TRBJ2-7 and V is TRBV7-6, with D unclear. The V and J ends lost 5 bases and 5 bases respectively, with 13 bases between them. The CDR3 runs 13 residues. CDR1 is SGHVS and CDR2 is FNYEAQ in the germline V gene.

The rearrangement uses TRBV12-3 or TRBV12-4 and TRBJ1-6; the D is unclear. This CDR3 has 13 amino acids. Deletions cut 5 bases from V and 8 bases from J, with 10 bases between. The CDR3 loop is CASSLYKYSPLHF. DNA for the CDR3: TGTGCCAGCAGTCTTTACAAGTATTCACCCCTCCACTTT.